A selection of T cell receptor beta chains follows, all from one sample in a study of blood T cells in healthy people across ages. Each CDR3 protein is one row after TCRdb ran MiXCR on the 5' RACE reads. The sample lists around 1,700,000 distinct CDR3 sequences, 25% to 30% occurring once. The specimen sequenced was blood. Every receptor here comes from a woman aged 25 to 39 in good health. Both conserved end residues are trimmed from each CDR3. Fields, in order: J gene, V gene, CDR3 protein.

TRBJ2-1	TRBV20-1	SARLTNEQF
TRBJ2-1	TRBV7-8	ASRQLAGGPGEQF
TRBJ2-7	TRBV5-5	ASSLRVYKQY
TRBJ1-5	TRBV28	ASRAPGGSNQPQH
TRBJ1-1	TRBV4-1	ASSHVGGLSTEAF
TRBJ2-7	TRBV12-3/TRBV12-4	ASSRTSSPYEQY
TRBJ1-2	TRBV12-3/TRBV12-4	ASRLDENYGYT
TRBJ1-4	TRBV29-1	SVSGQGTEKLF
TRBJ2-3	TRBV7-2	ASSEGGLAQTYRDTQY
TRBJ2-1	TRBV5-1	ASSLGPGVYNEQF
TRBJ2-6	TRBV7-2	ASSTDSSGANVLT
TRBJ2-6	TRBV6-1	ASSWDRDSGANVLT
TRBJ2-1	TRBV5-5	ASSLHRVGAYNEQF
TRBJ2-3	TRBV6-6	ASSFRGGAPDTQY
TRBJ2-1	TRBV12-3/TRBV12-4	ASSLTWESSYNEQF
TRBJ2-6	TRBV27	ASSPRTESVGSGANVLT
TRBJ2-1	TRBV7-2	ASSVDRGRGNEQF
TRBJ1-2	TRBV5-1	ASSRGAAKDGYT
TRBJ1-2	TRBV18	ASSPEGAQGYGYT
TRBJ2-7	TRBV6-6	ASRGAGGVSYGQY
TRBJ1-2	TRBV6-5	ASVKDMGGRGDGYT
TRBJ2-1	TRBV2	ASSDAPESEQF
TRBJ2-7	TRBV20-1	SASDGTGSYEQY
TRBJ2-5	TRBV3-1	ASSKGLAGSGAQY
TRBJ2-3	TRBV20-1	SAPDRVAYDTQY
TRBJ2-1	TRBV15	ATALDSESSYNEQF
TRBJ2-1	TRBV19	ASSTTNRGSWKNEQF
TRBJ2-5	TRBV6-2/TRBV6-3	ASSRSRTSGSSPETQY
TRBJ2-4	TRBV5-5	ASSLGNSGAGAKNIQY
TRBJ2-1	TRBV20-1	SARDPKVAVIYNEQF
TRBJ2-1	TRBV29-1	SVVGTGLHEQF
TRBJ2-1	TRBV20-1	GASLGRQSYNEQF
TRBJ2-7	TRBV20-1	SARDPQRETYEQY
TRBJ2-1	TRBV5-1	ASSPRVSSYNEQF
TRBJ2-3	TRBV5-1	ASSSGEFTDTQY
TRBJ2-3	TRBV4-3	ASSPIAGGGDTQY
TRBJ2-1	TRBV11-2	ASSTGTPRNEQF
TRBJ2-2	TRBV20-1	SASARTGVGELF
TRBJ2-1	TRBV7-9	ASRPTGTSGRDYNEQF
TRBJ2-1	TRBV6-4	ASRRGTGTNEQF
TRBJ2-7	TRBV29-1	SVDAQGAEQY
TRBJ1-2	TRBV7-2	ASSLAGTGGPIYGYT
TRBJ2-2	TRBV28	ASSPAGSTGELF
TRBJ1-2	TRBV12-3/TRBV12-4	ASSLRTVPTGYT
TRBJ2-1	TRBV18	ASPPLNEQF
TRBJ2-1	TRBV4-1	ASSQVAGVADEQF